Given below is one T cell receptor beta chain in context. The sample originates from a study of blood T cell repertoires in COVID-19. Across the study: The United States, Italy and Spain provided the acute and convalescent COVID-19 samples. Nucleic acid was either cDNA or gDNA, and it came from T cells, B-cell-depleted T cells, or PBMCs.

Method: immunoSEQ multiplex PCR; TCRdb's copy keeps in-frame clones and lacks some. The sample carries approximately 140,000 clones, 70% to 85% recorded once. The CDR3 consists of 16 residues. Germline values: CDR1 SGHTS, CDR2 YDEGEE. V was pared by 3 bases and J by 4 bases, with 9 bases of the junction left unmatched. The specimen was peripheral blood. The source is a woman of 80 years or more in a cohort sampled during active or convalescent COVID-19. The chain couples TRBV5-8 to TRBJ2-5; 10 bases map to TRBD1. The CDR3 region is CASSSGTGVRSETQYF. CDR3 in DNA: TGTGCCAGCAGCTCCGGGACAGGGGTTCGATCAGAGACCCAGTACTTC.